This T cell receptor (beta chain) originates from a study of control samples from healthy donors and cancer patients. The repertoire was sequenced with immunoSEQ multiplex PCR; TCRdb's copy has only in-frame clones and lacks some. This sample has roughly 130,000 clones, with around 94% found just once. Germline V lookup: CDR1 LGHNA, CDR2 YSLEER. The CDR3 consists of 17 residues. The ends were cut back, 2 bases at V and 5 bases at J, with 18 bases in the middle. The sequencing sample was made of PBMCs. The chain couples TRBV4-3 to TRBJ1-4; D is ambiguous. This TCR was sampled from a man aged 55 to 70 with colorectal cancer. The CDR3 nucleotides are TGCGCCAGCAGCCAAAGATGGGCCAAAGGATCGAATGAAAAACTGTTTTTT. Residues: CASSQRWAKGSNEKLFF.